The clone carrying this T cell receptor (beta chain) has a handful of counts. Its antigen is currently unknown. The data derive from a study of T cell responses to AZD1222 COVID-19 vaccine. The study's findings and limits: Baseline seropositivity characterized only six AZD1222 recipients. Compared with day 0, the breadth and depth of the Spike-specific TCR repertoire rose significantly after two doses of AZD1222. Every sample of the repertoires postdated the peak T cell response.

Using immunoSEQ multiplex PCR, the repertoire was profiled, and TCRdb retains in-frame clones only, with some absent. The sample has some 86,000 clones; roughly 86% are singletons. Doses given second, at about 4 or about 12 weeks, were pooled. The TCR comes from an adult who received the AZD1222 COVID-19 vaccine. The sequencing used peripheral blood, collected 28 days after the second AZD1222 dose.

The CDR3 spells CASSDPGTGFFGSNQPQHF. The CDR3 nucleotides read TGTGCCAGCAGTGACCCGGGGACAGGTTTCTTCGGTAGCAATCAGCCCCAGCATTTT. The V call is TRBV2, the J call TRBJ1-5; 8 positions agree with TRBD1. The trim removed 3 bases at V and 0 bases at J, leaving 13 bases unmatched. Germline CDR1 and CDR2: SNHLY and FYNNEI. The CDR3 sequence is 19 residues long.